This passage covers 4 T cell receptor beta chains from one sample sequenced in a study of blood T cell repertoires in COVID-19. Here immunoSEQ multiplex PCR was the method, and the copy in TCRdb shows in-frame clones only, minus some. The top ten hold 5.5% to 8.5% of the sample, which has about 150,000 clones, roughly nine tenths seen once. Sequencing was performed on PBMCs or T cells enriched from blood (not recorded which). All receptors come from a woman aged 45-59 years who had recovered from COVID-19.

This chain uses TRBV9 with TRBJ2-1; tentatively, D is TRBD2 (6 bases). Trimming took 0 bases from V and 0 from J, leaving 7 bases between them. Germline V gene sequence: CDR1 SGDLS, CDR2 YYNGEE. The CDR3 extends over 15 amino acids. The CDR3 loop is CASSVVGGSYNEQFF. Here the CDR3 DNA reads TGTGCCAGCAGCGTAGTGGGGGGCTCCTACAATGAGCAGTTCTTC.

The genes are TRBV30 and TRBJ1-2, with no clear D. Germline-derived CDR1 and CDR2 are GTSNPN and SVGIG (reference sequence). Trimming left V 4 bases short and J 5 bases short, with 14 bases between. The CDR3 runs to 13 residues. The CDR3 bases are TGTGCCTGGACCCAGGAGCGGAAATATGGCTACACCTTC. It translates to CAWTQERKYGYTF.

This chain uses TRBV6-2 or TRBV6-3 with TRBJ1-2; weak D call: TRBD1 (5 bases). The germline V gene encodes CDR1 MNHEY and CDR2 SVGEGT. V lost 2 bases to trimming and J lost 4 bases, with 14 bases between them. This CDR3 spans 15 amino acids. CDR3 protein: CASSYKPGRTYGYTF. Written as DNA, the CDR3 is TGTGCCAGCAGTTACAAGCCAGGGAGGACCTATGGCTACACCTTC.

Written as DNA, the CDR3 is TGTGCCAGCAGCGCCCGACAGGGACCCACCTTCGGAACCTATGGCTACACCTTC. Translation gives CASSARQGPTFGTYGYTF. The rearrangement uses TRBV13 and TRBJ1-2, with TRBD1 matching 7 bases. Per the germline V gene, CDR1 is PRHDT and CDR2 is FYEKMQ (reference sequence). This CDR3 has 18 residues. V trimming: 5 bases; J trimming: 4 bases; junction bases outside the gene matches: 19.